The T cell receptor (beta chain) described here comes from a study of blood T cell repertoires in COVID-19. Study context: Sites in the United States, Italy and Spain provided acute and convalescent COVID-19 samples. The cDNA or gDNA used as material had been derived from T cells, B-cell-depleted T cells, or PBMCs.

Germline CDR1 is MNHEY and CDR2 is SMNVEV (reference sequence). V shed 5 bases, J shed 6 bases, and the junction held 6 bases outside the gene matches. The CDR3 extends over 14 amino acids. Original processing notes: Amplification from reference gene primers served as the basis for estimated nucleated cell counts. Sequencing was performed with immunoSEQ multiplex PCR; in TCRdb, only in-frame clones are kept and a portion is missing. From that table come the V and J calls and clone size; the DNA was used to work out D and trimming. The sample carries over 300,000 clones, more than 80% recorded once. This rearrangement joins TRBV27 to TRBJ1-2, with TRBD1 identical over 10 bases. Sequenced sample: peripheral blood. The clonotype comes from a man in his forties or fifties with acute or convalescent COVID-19. The DNA of the CDR3 is TGTGCCAGCAGTCCGGGACAGGGGCTTGATGGCTACACCTTC. The encoded protein is CASSPGQGLDGYTF.